A single sample is the source of the 26 T cell receptor beta chains below, sequenced in a study of Japanese encephalitis immunity and Zika vaccine responses (TCRdb year 2021). PBMCs were labeled with CellTrace CFSE and were cultured for 6 days in RPMI containing approximately 8% human serum plus peptide pools at around 1 ug/mL each. Unfixed proliferating CD4 T cells were sorted on a BD FACSAria as live CD56-CD19-CD16-CD3+CD4+ CFSE-low cells. The receptor library was made with 5' RACE. The run used an Illumina MiSeq. TCRdb reprocessing: public reads trimmed at Q25 with fastp, clones called with MiXCR, in-frame beta chains kept. Rows with one shared CDR3 protein collapse into an entry with the most common genes and DNA. Within this sample are under 2,000 distinct CDR3 sequences, with around 6.4% of them counted one time only. Of the sample, over 25% falls within the top ten clones. This material consisted of antigen-activated CD4+ T cells from blood, cultured, taken during a Zika inactivated vaccine study. The receptors derive from an adult woman who received an inactivated Zika virus vaccine.

This clonotype came up a few times. The chain employs TRBV15 and TRBJ2-3; D is unresolved. The CDR3 runs to 13 residues. V was shortened by 4 bases and J by 3 bases, with 8 bases between the two germline ends. CDR1 LNHNV and CDR2 YYDKDF come from the germline V gene (reference sequence). The CDR3 here is CATSNDLTDTQYF. The CDR3 coding sequence is TGTGCCACCAGCAACGATTTAACAGATACGCAGTATTTT.

This clonotype qualifies as medium-sized (0.01 to 0.1%). The chain combines TRBV6-2 or TRBV6-3 with TRBJ1-2, with D maybe TRBD1 (6 bases). The germline V gene has CDR1 MNHEY and CDR2 SVGEGT. CDR3 length: 13 amino acids. The V end lost 6 bases, the J end lost 9 bases, and 17 bases lay between the germline ends. CDR3 DNA sequence: TGTGCCAGCAGCTCACAACAGGGTTTGAGCTACACCTTC. Its protein product is CASSSQQGLSYTF.

Only a few counts were recorded for this clonotype. This chain links TRBV7-9 with TRBJ1-4; 7 positions match TRBD1. The CDR3 is 15 residues long. The germline gives CDR1 SEHNR, CDR2 FQNEAQ (reference sequence). J was trimmed by 10 bases and V by 5 bases; bases with no gene match: 13. CDR3 bases: TGTGCCAGCAGCCCCCCGGGACAGACCATAAGAAAACTGTTTTTT. It codes for CASSPPGQTIRKLFF.

This clonotype is medium-sized. The V call is TRBV29-1, the J call TRBJ2-1; D is possibly TRBD1 (5 bases). CDR3 length: 12 residues. The V end lost 7 bases, the J end lost 3 bases, and 10 bases lay between the germline ends. CDR1 and CDR2 (germline): SQVTM, ANQGSEA. This CDR3 is CSAAGFYNEQFF. In DNA form, the CDR3 reads TGCAGCGCCGCAGGGTTCTACAATGAGCAGTTCTTC.

This clonotype is judged medium-sized (0.01 to 0.1%). The gene calls are TRBV3-1 and TRBJ1-2, with D perhaps TRBD1 (5 bases). Germline V gene lookup returns CDR1 LGHDT and CDR2 YNNKEL (reference sequence). This CDR3 is 15 amino acids long. Trimming took 0 bases from V and 6 from J, leaving 14 bases between them. CDR3: CASSQDRSQGDGYTF. In nucleotides, the CDR3 is TGTGCCAGCAGCCAAGATCGGTCCCAGGGTGATGGCTACACCTTC. The full variable domain, in which reference TRBV3-1 and TRBJ1-2 provide the parts outside the CDR3, is DTAVSQTPKYLVTQMGNDKSIKCEQNLGHDTMYWYKQDSKKFLKIMFSYNNKELIINETVPNRFSPKSPDKAHLNLHINSLELGDSAVYFCASSQDRSQGDGYTFGSGTRLTVV.

This clonotype is medium-sized within its sample. The chain has TRBV7-2 and TRBJ1-1; TRBD1 is a possible D gene (5 bases). Germline V CDR1 and CDR2: SGHTA, FQGNSA. The germline V and J ends were trimmed by 0 bases and 7 bases, with 15 bases remaining between them. This CDR3 region has 15 residues. CDR3 DNA sequence: TGTGCCAGCAGCTTAGCGTTAGGGCAGGGTGGTGAAGCTTTCTTT. This encodes CASSLALGQGGEAFF.

The chain recombines TRBV29-1 with TRBJ2-5, with 8 positions matching TRBD2. V lost 7 bases to trimming and J lost 4 bases; unmatched junction nucleotides: 14. The CDR3 covers 15 residues. In germline, CDR1 is SQVTM, CDR2 ANQGSEA. The CDR3 is CSALGRLARGETQYF. The CDR3 DNA sequence: TGCAGCGCCCTAGGTCGACTAGCGAGGGGAGAGACCCAGTACTTC. The full variable domain, completed using reference TRBV29-1 and TRBJ2-5, is SAVISQKPSRDICQRGTSLTIQCQVDSQVTMMFWYRQQPGQSLTLIATANQGSEATYESGFVIDKFPISRPNLTFSTLTVSNMSPEDSSIYLCSALGRLARGETQYFGPGTRLLVL.

V is TRBV5-1 and J is TRBJ2-5, with 14 bases fitting TRBD2. The ends lost 4 bases at V and 4 bases at J; junction bases unmatched: 6. Germline CDR1 and CDR2: SGHRS and YFSETQ. This CDR3 has 16 amino acids. The CDR3 loop is CASSRTSGGTPETQYF. CDR3 bases: TGCGCCAGCAGCCGGACTAGCGGGGGGACCCCAGAGACCCAGTACTTC.

By its share, this clonotype is medium-sized. The rearrangement joins TRBV29-1 to TRBJ2-3, with TRBD2 matching over 8 bases. After removal of 4 bases from V and 2 bases from J, the junction contained 8 bases not matched to a gene. Germline CDR1 and CDR2: SQVTM and ANQGSEA. The CDR3 sequence is 15 residues long. The CDR3 region is CSVAVGRGATDTQYF. DNA of the CDR3: TGCAGCGTTGCGGTAGGGCGGGGGGCCACAGATACGCAGTATTTT.

This clonotype was picked up a small number of times. The V call is TRBV15, the J call TRBJ2-1; D unclear. Germline V CDR1 and CDR2: LNHNV, YYDKDF (reference sequence). V was trimmed by 3 bases and J by 6 bases, leaving 12 bases between them. The CDR3 is made up of 14 amino acids. The CDR3 nucleotides read TGTGCCACCAGCAGGCTCCCGCCTCCCAATGAGCAGTTCTTC. Translated: CATSRLPPPNEQFF.

The sample holds a few counts of this clonotype. The V call is TRBV5-1, the J call TRBJ2-5; D possibly corresponds to TRBD1 (6 bases). Looked up from germline, CDR1 is SGHRS and CDR2 is YFSETQ. V lost 4 bases and J lost 2, with 15 bases in between. The CDR3 contains 15 residues. The CDR3 DNA is TGCGCCAGCAGCGACCAGGGGTTTGGGCAAGAGACCCAGTACTTC. Translated, it gives CASSDQGFGQETQYF.

The chain couples TRBV25-1 to TRBJ1-1; weak D call: TRBD1 (5 bases). The CDR3 has 15 residues. V dropped 4 bases and J dropped 2 bases, with 14 bases sitting between them. The germline V gene has CDR1 MGHDK and CDR2 SYGVNS. CDR3 coding DNA: TGTGCCAGCAGTGGGCGAGGGGCGAAAAACACTGAAGCTTTCTTT. Its protein is CASSGRGAKNTEAFF.

This clonotype ranks as medium-sized (0.01 to 0.1%). The chain joins TRBV14 to TRBJ2-3; D is undetermined. The CDR3 runs to 14 residues. Germline CDR1 SGHDN, CDR2 FVKESK. Trimming cost V 4 bases and J 0 bases, with 8 bases left between them. CDR3 in amino acids: CASSRLESTDTQYF. The CDR3 nucleotides read TGTGCCAGCAGCCGCCTAGAGAGCACAGATACGCAGTATTTT. Full variable domain (remainder filled in from reference TRBV14 and TRBJ2-3): EAGVTQFPSHSVIEKGQTVTLRCDPISGHDNLYWYRRVMGKEIKFLLHFVKESKQDESGMPNNRFLAERTGGTYSTLKVQPAELEDSGVYFCASSRLESTDTQYFGPGTRLTVL.

The chain joins TRBV4-2 to TRBJ2-1; 7 nucleotides match TRBD2. CDR1 is LGHNA and CDR2 is YNFKEQ in the germline V gene. With V trimmed by 0 bases and J by 3 bases, 2 bases remained unmatched. The CDR3 length is 15 residues. The CDR3 sequence is CASSQDTSDYNEQFF. DNA for the CDR3: TGTGCCAGCAGCCAAGATACTAGCGACTACAATGAGCAGTTCTTC.

By share, this clonotype ranks as medium-sized. The V call is TRBV29-1, the J call TRBJ1-1, with 9 bases that match TRBD1. There are 15 residues in the CDR3. V lost 7 bases to trimming and J lost 6 bases; unmatched junction nucleotides: 15. Per germline, CDR1 SQVTM and CDR2 ANQGSEA. This CDR3 is CSAGSGTGLLAEAFF. Here the CDR3 DNA reads TGCAGCGCTGGATCCGGGACAGGGCTTTTGGCTGAAGCTTTCTTT.

This clonotype rates as medium-sized. The CDR3 is CSVPGQPYEKLFF. The CDR3 coding sequence is TGCAGCGTACCGGGACAGCCATATGAAAAACTGTTTTTT. The chain joins TRBV29-1 to TRBJ1-4; 7 nucleotides match TRBD1. The CDR3 spans 13 residues. In germline, CDR1 is SQVTM, CDR2 ANQGSEA. Germline trimming cut 6 bases from V and 6 bases from J; bases unmatched to any gene: 7.

By proportion, this clonotype is medium-sized. The chain employs TRBV11-2 and TRBJ2-3; D gene ambiguous. There are 13 residues in the CDR3. The V end was cut by 0 bases, the J end by 4 bases, with 5 bases between. Germline V CDR1 and CDR2: SGHAT, FQNNGV. CDR3 DNA sequence: TGTGCCAGCAGCTTAGATCTCTCAGATACGCAGTATTTT. This codes for CASSLDLSDTQYF.

V and J are TRBV12-3 or TRBV12-4 and TRBJ1-6, with 8 bases aligning to TRBD1. After removal of 5 bases from V and 4 bases from J, the junction contained 4 bases not matched to a gene. The CDR3 sequence is 15 residues long. The CDR3 sequence: CASSPTGEYNSPLHF. CDR3 coding DNA: TGTGCCAGCAGTCCGACAGGGGAATATAATTCACCCCTCCACTTT.

By share of the sample, this clonotype is medium-sized. The V and J genes are TRBV7-2 and TRBJ1-2; 8 bases match TRBD1. Germline values: CDR1 SGHTA, CDR2 FQGNSA. CDR3 length equals 16 residues. V shed 5 bases and J 8 bases; nucleotides not matched to a gene: 16. The DNA of the CDR3 is TGTGCCAGCAGCCGTCAACCCCGCCGGGACAGGTGGGGCTACACCTTC. This codes for CASSRQPRRDRWGYTF.

Relative to its sample, this clonotype is medium-sized. This sequence joins TRBV11-2 and TRBJ2-5; no reliable D call. The germline V and J ends were trimmed by 1 base and 5 bases, with 14 bases remaining between them. This CDR3 is 15 amino acids long. Per the germline V gene, CDR1 is SGHAT and CDR2 is FQNNGV. CDR3 nucleotides: TGTGCCAGCAGCTTAGTTTGGCAGTTAAGGGAGACCCAGTACTTC. Translated, it gives CASSLVWQLRETQYF.

With respect to this clonotype: This may be a read error: a much more frequent sequence differs by one nucleotide. This chain connects TRBV12-3 or TRBV12-4 to TRBJ2-3, with D maybe TRBD2 (7 bases). This CDR3 comprises 16 residues. CDR3 coding DNA: TGTGCCAACAGTTTTTATGAGGGGGGGTTCACAGATACGCAGTATTTT. Its protein is CANSFYEGGFTDTQYF.

This clonotype was seen a handful of times. The rearrangement links TRBV19 to TRBJ2-6, with D maybe TRBD1 (5 bases). In germline, CDR1 is LNHDA, CDR2 SQIVND (reference sequence). This CDR3 comprises 16 residues. V gave up 8 bases and J gave up 3 bases, with 17 bases separating them. CDR3 region: CASRTLRNFGANVLTF. CDR3 sequence (DNA): TGTGCCAGTCGGACACTACGCAACTTTGGGGCCAACGTCCTGACTTTC. The full variable domain, in which reference TRBV19 and TRBJ2-6 provide the parts outside the CDR3, is DGGITQSPKYLFRKEGQNVTLSCEQNLNHDAMYWYRQDPGQGLRLIYYSQIVNDFQKGDIAEGYSVSREKKESFPLTVTSAQKNPTAFYLCASRTLRNFGANVLTFGAGSRLTVL.

V is TRBV7-2 and J is TRBJ1-1; D is unresolved. Germline-derived CDR1 and CDR2 are SGHTA and FQGNSA. With 1 base removed from V and 5 bases from J, the gap between germline ends came to 11 bases. The CDR3 covers 14 residues. The CDR3 sequence: CASSLEGGLTEAFF. The CDR3 DNA is TGTGCCAGCAGCTTAGAGGGTGGTTTGACTGAAGCTTTCTTT.

By sample share, this clonotype is medium-sized. The chain carries TRBV18 and TRBJ2-5, with 10 bases lining up with TRBD1. This CDR3 contains 14 residues. Germline CDR1 reads KGHSH; CDR2 reads LQKENI. The ends lost 1 base at V and 5 bases at J; junction bases unmatched: 1. The CDR3 region is CASSPRQGAETQYF. The CDR3 DNA sequence: TGTGCCAGCTCACCACGACAGGGGGCTGAGACCCAGTACTTC.

Note on this clonotype: A much larger clone is a single base away; this may be a read error. The chain has TRBV28 and TRBJ2-3; possibly TRBD1 for D (6 bases). The CDR3 sequence is 15 residues long. The germline V and J ends were trimmed by 7 bases and 3 bases, with 17 bases remaining between them. The germline V gene has CDR1 MDHEN and CDR2 SYDVKM. CDR3 DNA: TGTGCCAGCATTTTCGGGGTGGGGGCAACAGATACGCAGTATTTT. This encodes CASIFGVGATDTQYF.

Sample share makes this clonotype medium-sized (0.01 to 0.1%). The chain couples TRBV5-5 to TRBJ1-5; D is undetermined. The CDR3 sequence is 15 residues long. V was clipped by 4 bases and J by 4 bases, with 15 bases between them. Per the germline V gene, CDR1 is SGHKS and CDR2 is YYEKEE (reference sequence). The CDR3 bases are TGTGCCAGCAGCCCCCTTGGGATTTGGAATCAGCCCCAGCATTTT. Protein sequence: CASSPLGIWNQPQHF. The full variable domain, its missing parts supplied by reference TRBV5-5 and TRBJ1-5, is DAGVTQSPTHLIKTRGQQVTLRCSPISGHKSVSWYQQVLGQGPQFIFQYYEKEERGRGNFPDRFSARQFPNYSSELNVNALLLGDSALYLCASSPLGIWNQPQHFGDGTRLSIL.